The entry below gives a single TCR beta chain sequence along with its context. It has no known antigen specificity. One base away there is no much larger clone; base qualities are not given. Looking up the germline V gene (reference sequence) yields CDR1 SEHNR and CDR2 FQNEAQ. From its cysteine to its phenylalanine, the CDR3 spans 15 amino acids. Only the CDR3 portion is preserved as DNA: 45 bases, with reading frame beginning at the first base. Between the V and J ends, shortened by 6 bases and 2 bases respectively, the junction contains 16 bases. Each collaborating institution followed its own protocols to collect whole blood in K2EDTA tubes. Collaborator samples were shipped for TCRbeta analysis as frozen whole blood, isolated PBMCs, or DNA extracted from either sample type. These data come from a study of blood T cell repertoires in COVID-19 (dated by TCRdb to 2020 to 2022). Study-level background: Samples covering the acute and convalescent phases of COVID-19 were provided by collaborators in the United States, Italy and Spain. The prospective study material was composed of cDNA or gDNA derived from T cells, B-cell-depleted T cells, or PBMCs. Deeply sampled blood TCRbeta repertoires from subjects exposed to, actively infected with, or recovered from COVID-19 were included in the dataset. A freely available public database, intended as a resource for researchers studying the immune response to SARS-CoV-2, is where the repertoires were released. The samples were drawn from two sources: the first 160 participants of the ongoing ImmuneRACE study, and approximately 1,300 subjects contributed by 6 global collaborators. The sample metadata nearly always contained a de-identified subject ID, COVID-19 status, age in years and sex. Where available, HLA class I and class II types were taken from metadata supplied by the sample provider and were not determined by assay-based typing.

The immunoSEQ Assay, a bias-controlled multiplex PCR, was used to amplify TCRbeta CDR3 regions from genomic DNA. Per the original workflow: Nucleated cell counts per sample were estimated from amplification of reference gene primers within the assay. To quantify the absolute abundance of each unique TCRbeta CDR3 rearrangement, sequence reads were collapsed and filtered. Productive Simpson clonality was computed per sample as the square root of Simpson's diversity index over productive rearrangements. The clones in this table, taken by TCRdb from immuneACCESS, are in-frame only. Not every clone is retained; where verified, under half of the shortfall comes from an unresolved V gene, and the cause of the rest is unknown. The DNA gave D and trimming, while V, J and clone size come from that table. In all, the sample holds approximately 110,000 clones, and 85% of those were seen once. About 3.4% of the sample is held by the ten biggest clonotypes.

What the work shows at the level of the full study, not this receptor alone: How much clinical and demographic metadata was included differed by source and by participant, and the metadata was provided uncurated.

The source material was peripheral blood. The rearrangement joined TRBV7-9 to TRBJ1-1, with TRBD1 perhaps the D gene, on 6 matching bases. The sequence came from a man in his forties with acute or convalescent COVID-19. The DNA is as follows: TGTGCCAGCAGGCCGCTCCAGGGGTACAACACTGAAGCTTTCTTT. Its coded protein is CASRPLQGYNTEAFF.